The rows below give T cell receptor beta chains drawn from one sample of a study of glioma-infiltrating T cells. A single record per CDR3 protein comes from TCRdb applying MiXCR to the multiplex PCR reads. Among 150,000 to 200,000 distinct CDR3 sequences listed, more than 35% were seen once. The sample was glioma tissue, nonneoplastic brain tissue, or PBMCs (not recorded which). Receptor source: a human donor with low-grade glioma or glioblastoma, undergoing nonglioma brain surgery, or in good health (not recorded which). Both conserved end residues are part of each CDR3. The D gene is left open where the match is weak. Clone size is shown for a subset of rows, as once, few, many or a class of expanded clone.

.,TRBV7-8,many,TRBJ1-1,TGTGCCAGCAGCTTAGACCTGAACACTGAAGCTTTCTTT,CASSLDLNTEAFF
.,TRBV27,.,TRBJ2-4,TGTGCCAGCAGTACTACCCTGGACATGGAGAACATTCAGTACTTC,CASSTTLDMENIQYF
TRBD2,TRBV10-3,.,TRBJ2-5,TGTGCCATCAGTAGCGGGAGTAAGACCCAGTACTTC,CAISSGSKTQYF
.,TRBV15,.,TRBJ1-6,TGTGCCACCAGCACAGTTCTTTGGGGCAGAAATTCACCCCTCCACTTT,CATSTVLWGRNSPLHF
.,TRBV19,few,TRBJ2-2,TGTGCCAGTAGTATAATCCCCGGGGAGCTGTTTTTT,CASSIIPGELFF
.,TRBV2,.,TRBJ1-5,TGTGCCAGCAGGGCCTGGGGGGGTAGCAATCAGCCCCAGCATTTT,CASRAWGGSNQPQHF
.,TRBV28,.,TRBJ1-5,TGTGCCAGCAGACCACCGACGTATCTTCTGTATCAGCCCCAGCATTTT,CASRPPTYLLYQPQHF
TRBD2,TRBV20-1,many,TRBJ2-3,TGCAGTGCTAGCGCGACTAGCGGGAGAGGGACAGATACGCAGTATTTT,CSASATSGRGTDTQYF
.,TRBV5-1,.,TRBJ2-3,TGCGCCAGCAGCTTGGCACAGGGTTTCGGTACGCAGTATTTT,CASSLAQGFGTQYF
.,TRBV20-1,many,TRBJ2-7,TGCAGTGCCCAACCGAGGGGATACGAGCAGTACTTC,CSAQPRGYEQYF
TRBD2,TRBV7-9,.,TRBJ2-7,TGTGCCAGCAGATCCACTCGGACTAGCGGAACCTACGAGCAGTACTTC,CASRSTRTSGTYEQYF
TRBD2,TRBV7-2,many,TRBJ2-1,TGTGCCAGCAGCTTAGATAGCGGGGGATACAATGAGCAGTTCTTC,CASSLDSGGYNEQFF
.,TRBV12-3/TRBV12-4,.,TRBJ2-3,TGTGCCAGCAGTTTTTCGTCGAATACGCAGTATTTT,CASSFSSNTQYF
TRBD2,TRBV28,.,TRBJ2-3,TGTGCCAGCAGTGTAGCGGGAGAGGCGGAAGACACGCAGTATTTT,CASSVAGEAEDTQYF
.,TRBV2,.,TRBJ2-7,TGTGCCAGCAGTGGAATACAGAATGCCTACAATGAGCAGTACTTC,CASSGIQNAYNEQYF
TRBD2,TRBV20-1,many,TRBJ2-1,TGCAGTGCTAGAGATCTACCGGGACTAGCGGGAGTCCATGAGCAGTTCTTC,CSARDLPGLAGVHEQFF
.,TRBV20-1,.,TRBJ2-1,TGCAGTGCTGGACTCCTGGGGCGGGACCTTTACTCCCCTTCGGAGAATGAGCAGTTCTTC,CSAGLLGRDLYSPSENEQFF
TRBD2,TRBV7-6,.,TRBJ2-1,TGTGCCAGCAGCCGGGGACTATCGGGATCAAACTCCTACAATGAGCAGTTCTTC,CASSRGLSGSNSYNEQFF
.,TRBV6-1,.,TRBJ2-1,TGTGTTAGCAGTGAAGCTTGGATGCGGGAGCAGTTCTTC,CVSSEAWMREQFF
TRBD1,TRBV11-1,few,TRBJ1-4,TGTGCCAGCAGCTTACGGGACAGGACGAATGAAAAACTGTTTTTT,CASSLRDRTNEKLFF
.,TRBV30,.,TRBJ2-5,TGTGCCTGGAGTGGTAGACAGCCAGGGGATACCCAGTACTTC,CAWSGRQPGDTQYF
.,TRBV2,.,TRBJ2-4,TGTGCCAGCAGTGAATTTGGAGGGGACAAAAACATTAAGTACTTC,CASSEFGGDKNIKYF
.,TRBV6-1,many,TRBJ2-5,TGTGCCAGCAGGCCAGGGGGGCAAGAGACCCAGTACTTC,CASRPGGQETQYF
.,TRBV7-8,few,TRBJ2-7,TGTGCCAGCAGCTTAGCGGAGGCAGCTGTCGAGCAGTACTTC,CASSLAEAAVEQYF
.,TRBV14,few,TRBJ2-1,TGTGCCAGCAGCCTAGGACCGGGGTTAAATGAGCAGTTCTTC,CASSLGPGLNEQFF
TRBD1,TRBV3-1,many,TRBJ2-3,TGTGCCAGCAGCCAAGCGGACAGGGGAGATACGCAGTATTTT,CASSQADRGDTQYF
.,TRBV3-1,.,TRBJ1-2,TGTGCCAGCACCCAAGAAGCAGTCGGCTACACCTTC,CASTQEAVGYTF
.,TRBV4-2,many,TRBJ1-1,TGTGCCAGCAGCCAAGACCCACTGAGCACTGAAGCTTTCTTT,CASSQDPLSTEAFF
.,TRBV18,few,TRBJ2-1,TGTGCCAGCTCACCTGGGGGGTCACAAGAGCAGTTCTTC,CASSPGGSQEQFF